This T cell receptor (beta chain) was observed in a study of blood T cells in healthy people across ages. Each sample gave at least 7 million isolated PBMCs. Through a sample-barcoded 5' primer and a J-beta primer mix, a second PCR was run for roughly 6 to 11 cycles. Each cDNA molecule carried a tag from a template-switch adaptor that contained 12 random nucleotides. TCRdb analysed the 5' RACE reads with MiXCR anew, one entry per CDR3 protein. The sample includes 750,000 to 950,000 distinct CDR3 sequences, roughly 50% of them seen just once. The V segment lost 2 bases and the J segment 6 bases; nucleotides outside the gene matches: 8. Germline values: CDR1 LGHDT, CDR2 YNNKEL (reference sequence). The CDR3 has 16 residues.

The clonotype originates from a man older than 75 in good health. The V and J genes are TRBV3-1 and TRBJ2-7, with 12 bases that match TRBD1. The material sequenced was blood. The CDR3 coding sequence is TGTGCCAGCAGCCAACCTAGGGGGACAGGGGGCCGCGAGCAGTACTTC. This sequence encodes CASSQPRGTGGREQYF.